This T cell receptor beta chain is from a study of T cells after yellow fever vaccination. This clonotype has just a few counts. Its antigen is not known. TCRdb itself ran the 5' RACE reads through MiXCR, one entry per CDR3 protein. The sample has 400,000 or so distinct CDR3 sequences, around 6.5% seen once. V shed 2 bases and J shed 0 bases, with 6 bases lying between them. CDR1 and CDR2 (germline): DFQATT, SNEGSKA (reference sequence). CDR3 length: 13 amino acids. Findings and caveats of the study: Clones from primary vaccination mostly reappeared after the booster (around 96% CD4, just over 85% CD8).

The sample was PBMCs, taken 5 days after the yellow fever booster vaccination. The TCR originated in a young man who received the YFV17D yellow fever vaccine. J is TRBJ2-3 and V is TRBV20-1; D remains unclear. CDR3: CSARLDSTDTQYF. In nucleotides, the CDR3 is TGCAGTGCTAGACTGGACAGCACAGATACGCAGTATTTT.